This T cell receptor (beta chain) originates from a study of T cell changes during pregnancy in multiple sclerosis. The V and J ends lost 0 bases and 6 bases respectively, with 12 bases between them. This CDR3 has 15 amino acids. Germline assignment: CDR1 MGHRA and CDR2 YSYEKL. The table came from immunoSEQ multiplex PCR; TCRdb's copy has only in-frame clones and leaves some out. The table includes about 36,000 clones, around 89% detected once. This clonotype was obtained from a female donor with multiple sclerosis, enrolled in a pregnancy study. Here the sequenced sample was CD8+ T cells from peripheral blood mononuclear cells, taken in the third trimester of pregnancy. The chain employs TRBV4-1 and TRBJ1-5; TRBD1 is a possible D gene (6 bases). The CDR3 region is CASSQDPGAIQPQHF. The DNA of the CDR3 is TGCGCCAGCAGCCAAGATCCAGGGGCCATTCAGCCCCAGCATTTT.